The next 30 T cell receptor beta chains were all read from a single sample in a study of control samples from healthy donors and cancer patients. Produced via immunoSEQ multiplex PCR; TCRdb's table is partial and in-frame only. The sample has under 55,000 clones, under 95% seen once. The sequenced sample was PBMCs. The source of these receptors is a woman in her thirties or forties with head and neck cancer.

This chain uses TRBV6-5 with TRBJ1-2; D perhaps matches TRBD1 (5 bases). Deletions cut 10 bases from V and 6 bases from J, with 15 bases between. The CDR3 has 12 residues. Germline values: CDR1 MNHEY, CDR2 SVGAGI. Here the CDR3 reads CATSQGGNGYTF. In DNA, the CDR3 is TGTGCCACGAGTCAGGGAGGGAATGGCTACACCTTC.

The count of this clone is one. The CDR3 bases are TGTGCCAGTAGTATAGATCCAGGAGCCTACGAGCAGTACTTC. Its translation: CASSIDPGAYEQYF. This chain links TRBV19 with TRBJ2-7; D gene unclear. The V gene's germline CDR1 is LNHDA and CDR2 SQIVND (reference sequence). The CDR3 has 14 amino acids. Deletions cut 0 bases from V and 2 bases from J, with 8 bases between.

The chain is built from TRBV6-5 and TRBJ2-1; 9 bases align to TRBD1. CDR3 length: 14 amino acids. Germline CDR1 and CDR2: MNHEY and SVGAGI. J lost 8 bases, V lost 6 bases, and 8 bases had no gene match. CDR3 protein: CASSHRGRGDEQFF. CDR3 nucleotide sequence: TGTGCCAGCAGCCACAGGGGGCGCGGGGATGAGCAGTTCTTC.

Only one count was recorded for this clone. The V gene is TRBV27, the J gene TRBJ1-6; possible D gene TRBD1, 5 bases. Deletions cut 4 bases from V and 10 bases from J, with 14 bases between. CDR1 is MNHEY, CDR2 SMNVEV, per germline (reference sequence). CDR3 length: 14 residues. The CDR3 DNA is TGTGCCAGCAGTTCCGCGGGGCGACGGTCACCCCTCCACTTT. Translation: CASSSAGRRSPLHF.

This chain connects TRBV2 to TRBJ1-4; no clear D gene. Germline-derived CDR1 and CDR2 are SNHLY and FYNNEI. V lost 8 bases to trimming and J lost 2 bases, with 18 bases between them. The CDR3 runs 16 residues. CDR3 loop: CASALRPLGTNEKLFF. The CDR3 DNA follows: TGTGCCAGCGCCCTTCGTCCCCTCGGCACTAATGAAAAACTGTTTTTT.

V and J are TRBV27 and TRBJ1-6; D is possibly TRBD1 (5 bases). V gave up 4 bases and J gave up 7 bases, with 11 bases separating them. Germline V CDR1 and CDR2: MNHEY, SMNVEV (reference sequence). The CDR3 sequence is 14 residues long. Here the CDR3 DNA reads TGTGCCAGCAGTTCTGTTGGGGGAAATTCACCCCTCCACTTT. Its protein product is CASSSVGGNSPLHF.

V and J are TRBV19 and TRBJ2-7; TRBD2 might be the D (5 bases). Trimming removed 4 bases from V and 0 bases from J, with 16 bases in between. The CDR3 has 16 amino acids. CDR1 and CDR2 (germline): LNHDA, SQIVND (reference sequence). The CDR3 region is CASSTAAGLLSYEQYF. The CDR3 DNA reads TGTGCCAGTAGTACGGCGGCCGGACTGCTCTCCTACGAGCAGTACTTC.

This clone was detected a few times. The V and J genes are TRBV5-1 and TRBJ2-3, with 10 bases lining up with TRBD2. This CDR3 region has 17 residues. Germline CDR1 reads SGHRS; CDR2 reads YFSETQ. Germline trimming cut 0 bases from V and 1 base from J; bases unmatched to any gene: 5. CDR3 nucleotides: TGCGCCAGCAGCTTGGCATTAGCGGGAGGCCGCACAGATACGCAGTATTTT. Translation: CASSLALAGGRTDTQYF.

The J gene is TRBJ2-3, the V gene TRBV12-5; the match to TRBD1 covers 7 bases. V dropped 5 bases and J dropped 4; count of bases not matched to a gene: 9. There are 15 residues in the CDR3. Germline V gene lookup returns CDR1 LGHNT and CDR2 FRNRAP. CDR3 protein: CASGRTGEVADTQYF. The CDR3 region has the DNA TGTGCTAGTGGTCGTACAGGGGAAGTAGCAGATACGCAGTATTTT. Drawing the rest from reference TRBV12-5 and TRBJ2-3, the complete variable domain is DARVTQTPRHKVTEMGQEVTMRCQPILGHNTVFWYRQTMMQGLELLAYFRNRAPLDDSGMPKDRFSAEMPDATLATLKIQPSEPRDSAVYFCASGRTGEVADTQYFGPGTRLTVL.

The chain recombines TRBV18 with TRBJ1-2; possibly TRBD1 for D (6 bases). Germline-derived CDR1 and CDR2 are KGHSH and LQKENI. The CDR3 runs 21 residues. V was pared by 2 bases and J by 4 bases, with 32 bases between. The CDR3 reads CASSPDIGFGQGTRGSYGYTF. Here the CDR3 DNA reads TGTGCCAGCTCACCAGATATTGGCTTCGGGCAGGGGACACGCGGGAGCTATGGCTACACCTTC.

The chain uses TRBV5-1 and TRBJ1-2; 7 positions agree with TRBD1. The CDR3 length is 16 residues. Germline V CDR1 and CDR2: SGHRS, YFSETQ. Losses at the gene ends were 4 bases for V and 4 bases for J; bases not matched to a gene: 13. Written as DNA, the CDR3 is TGCGCCAGCAGCCCAAGTCCCGGGACAGCCATCTATGGCTACACCTTC. This codes for CASSPSPGTAIYGYTF. The complete variable domain, with remaining parts taken from reference TRBV5-1 and TRBJ1-2, reads KAGVTQTPRYLIKTRGQQVTLSCSPISGHRSVSWYQQTPGQGLQFLFEYFSETQRNKGNFPGRFSGRQFSNSRSEMNVSTLELGDSALYLCASSPSPGTAIYGYTFGSGTRLTVV.

The chain has TRBV5-5 and TRBJ2-2; unclear D gene. The CDR3 has 13 amino acids. The V end lost 1 base, the J end lost 7 bases, and 8 bases lay between the germline ends. The V gene's germline CDR1 is SGHKS and CDR2 YYEKEE (reference sequence). CDR3 amino acids: CASSLTQSGELFF. For the CDR3, the DNA is TGTGCCAGCAGCTTGACCCAGAGCGGGGAGCTGTTTTTT.

V usage is TRBV27 and J usage is TRBJ2-5, with D possibly being TRBD2 (6 bases). Germline CDR1 MNHEY, CDR2 SMNVEV (reference sequence). CDR3 length: 14 amino acids. Trimming removed 5 bases at V and 0 bases at J, with 10 bases between. This chain's CDR3 is CASSPRDYQETQYF. DNA of the CDR3: TGTGCCAGCAGTCCCCGGGACTACCAAGAGACCCAGTACTTC.

The chain recombines TRBV25-1 with TRBJ2-7; maybe TRBD1 (5 bases). Trimming took 7 bases from V and 0 from J, leaving 13 bases between them. The CDR3 runs 14 residues. Per germline, CDR1 MGHDK and CDR2 SYGVNS. DNA of the CDR3: TGTGCCAGCATCAGAACAGGTAGCTCCTACGAGCAGTACTTC. Amino acid sequence: CASIRTGSSYEQYF.

This sequence joins TRBV28 and TRBJ1-1; TRBD1 is a possible D gene (6 bases). V gave up 1 base and J gave up 4 bases, with 25 bases separating them. Per the germline V gene, CDR1 is MDHEN and CDR2 is SYDVKM. The CDR3 has 19 residues. The CDR3, as DNA: TGTGCCAGCAGTTTATTTGCTCGGGGGGCTCCCATCAGGACCACTGAAGCTTTCTTT. It translates to CASSLFARGAPIRTTEAFF.

This chain links TRBV2 with TRBJ2-1; TRBD2 aligns across 16 bases. The V gene end was trimmed by 7 bases and the J gene end by 9 bases; junction bases not matched to a gene: 6. Germline V gene lookup returns CDR1 SNHLY and CDR2 FYNNEI. The CDR3 has 15 amino acids. This chain's CDR3 is CASKQGLAGGPEQFF. The CDR3 bases are TGTGCCAGCAAACAGGGACTAGCGGGGGGGCCTGAGCAGTTCTTC.

The chain uses TRBV2 and TRBJ1-5, with D possibly TRBD1 on 5 matching bases. The CDR3 contains 15 residues. CDR1 and CDR2 from the germline V gene are SNHLY and FYNNEI. V gave up 6 bases and J gave up 4 bases, with 16 bases separating them. The CDR3 DNA reads as TGTGCCAGCAGAGAGGACATACTCGGGAATCAGCCCCAGCATTTT. The encoded protein is CASREDILGNQPQHF.

The genes are TRBV5-4 and TRBJ2-1, with 10 bases that match TRBD1. CDR1 SGHNT and CDR2 YYREEE come from the germline V gene (reference sequence). Unmatched junction bases numbered 9, after V lost 4 bases and J lost 8 bases. The CDR3 loop spans 15 amino acids. The CDR3 reads CASSAGTGARDEQFF. The CDR3 DNA follows: TGTGCCAGCAGCGCGGGGACAGGGGCGCGGGATGAGCAGTTCTTC.

This rearrangement joins TRBV4-1 to TRBJ2-6; D is possibly TRBD1 (6 bases). From germline, CDR1 is MGHRA and CDR2 YSYEKL. This CDR3 has 21 residues. V lost 0 bases to trimming and J lost 0 bases, with 21 bases between them. This CDR3 reads CASSQDIPAGVKFSGANVLTF. In DNA, the CDR3 is TGCGCCAGCAGCCAAGACATCCCGGCAGGGGTAAAGTTCTCTGGGGCCAACGTCCTGACTTTC.

The chain combines TRBV5-5 with TRBJ1-6; maybe TRBD1 (6 bases). Germline-derived CDR1 and CDR2 are SGHKS and YYEKEE (reference sequence). V was cut by 7 bases and J by 7 bases, with 15 bases left in between. The CDR3 length is 14 residues. CDR3 in amino acids: CASGPQGTNSPLHF. The CDR3 region has the DNA TGTGCCAGCGGGCCGCAGGGGACGAATTCACCCCTCCACTTT.

The chain employs TRBV7-9 and TRBJ1-6, with D perhaps TRBD1 (6 bases). Germline V CDR1 and CDR2: SEHNR, FQNEAQ (reference sequence). The V gene lost 6 bases and the J gene lost 5 bases, with 8 bases spanning the gap. CDR3 length: 13 amino acids. The CDR3 spells CASRRGDNSPLHF. The CDR3 DNA is TGTGCCAGCAGAAGGGGGGATAATTCACCCCTCCACTTT.

This chain connects TRBV19 to TRBJ1-5; D not certain. The CDR3 covers 14 residues. Germline V lookup: CDR1 LNHDA, CDR2 SQIVND (reference sequence). With 5 bases removed from V and 10 bases from J, the gap between germline ends came to 18 bases. In nucleotides, the CDR3 is TGTGCCAGTAGTGTCCGTGGGTCCAAACTCCCCCAGCATTTT. Translating gives CASSVRGSKLPQHF. The full variable domain, with the rest looked up from reference TRBV19 and TRBJ1-5, is DGGITQSPKYLFRKEGQNVTLSCEQNLNHDAMYWYRQDPGQGLRLIYYSQIVNDFQKGDIAEGYSVSREKKESFPLTVTSAQKNPTAFYLCASSVRGSKLPQHFGDGTRLSIL.

V and J are TRBV28 and TRBJ2-2; perhaps TRBD1 as D (7 bases). Germline values: CDR1 MDHEN, CDR2 SYDVKM. Trimming took off 2 bases at V and 3 bases at J, with 34 bases between the two ends. This CDR3 has 23 residues. The CDR3 reads CASSLGYSSQVTTGTQDTGELFF. CDR3 in DNA: TGTGCCAGCAGTTTAGGTTATTCTAGTCAAGTCACGACAGGGACTCAGGACACCGGGGAGCTGTTTTTT. The full variable domain, rest sourced from reference TRBV28 and TRBJ2-2, is DVKVTQSSRYLVKRTGEKVFLECVQDMDHENMFWYRQDPGLGLRLIYFSYDVKMKEKGDIPEGYSVSREKKERFSLILESASTNQTSMYLCASSLGYSSQVTTGTQDTGELFFGEGSRLTVL.

About this clone itself: Without the conserved terminal phenylalanine or tryptophan, this CDR3 likely stems from a read error. The limits of the CDR3 on the DNA are not certain, so only TCRdb's listed CDR3 is given. The rearrangement joins TRBV21-1 to TRBJ2-6; the D call of TRBD1 is as the table states it, not checked on the DNA. TRBV21-1 constitutes a pseudogene. The CDR3 adds up to 8 amino acids, both ends counted. The CDR3 protein is CASSNSYR.

This rearrangement joins TRBV6-1 to TRBJ1-1, with 7 bases that match TRBD1. CDR1 and CDR2 from the germline V gene are MNHNS and SASEGT. The CDR3 covers 13 residues. V trimming: 2 bases; J trimming: 4 bases; junction bases outside the gene matches: 1. The CDR3 here is CASSEWTGTEAFF. CDR3 DNA: TGTGCCAGCAGTGAATGGACAGGCACTGAAGCTTTCTTT.

The chain employs TRBV6-4 and TRBJ2-2, with 7 bases fitting TRBD2. This CDR3 region has 14 residues. The V gene's germline CDR1 is MRHNA and CDR2 SNTAGT. The J segment lost 4 bases and the V segment lost 2 bases, leaving 1 base of the junction unmatched. The CDR3 sequence: CASSDGGGTGELFF. CDR3 coding DNA: TGTGCCAGCAGTGACGGGGGGGGCACCGGGGAGCTGTTTTTT.

The chain uses TRBV11-2 and TRBJ2-3; weak D call: TRBD1 (6 bases). CDR3 length equals 15 residues. Trimming took 1 base from V and 2 from J, leaving 10 bases between them. CDR1 and CDR2 (germline): SGHAT, FQNNGV. For the CDR3, the DNA is TGTGCCAGCAGCTTAGCAGGGGCGAACACAGATACGCAGTATTTT. It codes for CASSLAGANTDTQYF.

The chain joins TRBV6-2 or TRBV6-3 to TRBJ2-3; TRBD1 might be the D (6 bases). This CDR3 has 19 residues. Germline loops: CDR1 MNHEY, CDR2 SVGEGT. V lost 5 bases and J 1 base, leaving 25 bases between the germline ends. CDR3 sequence: CASSHRVGGLKLGTDTQYF. The CDR3 bases are TGTGCCAGCAGTCACAGGGTTGGGGGCCTAAAATTAGGCACAGATACGCAGTATTTT.

This chain connects TRBV24-1 to TRBJ2-1, with 11 bases fitting TRBD2. V trimming: 2 bases; J trimming: 1 base; junction bases outside the gene matches: 12. The germline CDR1 and CDR2 sequences are KGHDR and SFDVKD. This CDR3 region has 20 residues. For the CDR3, the DNA is TGTGCCACCAGTGATTATCGGATGGGACTAGCGGCCGTTTCCTACAATGAGCAGTTCTTC. Encoded protein: CATSDYRMGLAAVSYNEQFF.

The chain couples TRBV7-9 to TRBJ2-7; the D is unclear. The CDR3 is 15 amino acids. The V gene lost 1 base and the J gene lost 3 bases, with 13 bases spanning the gap. Germline V CDR1 and CDR2: SEHNR, FQNEAQ (reference sequence). CDR3 in DNA: TGTGCCAGCAGCTTAGGGGGTGAAATAGGCTACGAGCAGTACTTC. This encodes CASSLGGEIGYEQYF. Full variable domain (rest looked up from reference TRBV7-9 and TRBJ2-7): DTGVSQNPRHKITKRGQNVTFRCDPISEHNRLYWYRQTLGQGPEFLTYFQNEAQLEKSRLLSDRFSAERPKGSFSTLEIQRTEQGDSAMYLCASSLGGEIGYEQYFGPGTRLTVT.